Below, 11 T cell receptor beta chains from the same sample are listed, as sequenced in a study of T-cell memory formation after mild COVID-19 (dated by TCRdb to 2020 to 2022). Libraries were made using 5' RACE. TCRdb lists the instrument as Illumina NovaSeq 6000. TCRdb's own reprocessing of the public reads used fastp at Q25 and MiXCR and kept productive beta chains. Each CDR3 protein appears once, grouped with its most common genes and DNA. Recorded for this sample are 58,000 or so distinct CDR3 sequences; around a quarter of them occurred a single time. The ten most abundant clones make up 40% to 45% of the sample. Material for sequencing was PBMCs or a T cell subset sorted from them (not recorded which). The receptors here all came from a man aged 18 to 29 who had mild COVID-19 (a few samples of this study predate the infection). The sample titles of this study are shuffled in the database, so cell type and time point are left out; the donor was told from shared clones.

This chain connects TRBV4-1 to TRBJ2-1; the match to TRBD1 covers 9 bases. V lost 5 bases and J lost 9; bases outside the gene matches: 20. This CDR3 spans 18 amino acids. CDR1 and CDR2 (germline): MGHRA, YSYEKL. CDR3 sequence reads: CASSAPRMGQGLFGEQFF. For the CDR3, the DNA is TGCGCCAGCAGCGCCCCGAGGATGGGACAGGGACTATTCGGTGAGCAGTTCTTC.

This clonotype came up many times. An end of the junction does not agree with germline; a read error may underlie this. The genes are TRBV11-2 and TRBJ2-2, with 8 bases matching TRBD1. This CDR3 comprises 13 residues. The germline gives CDR1 SGHAT, CDR2 FQNNGV. CDR3 protein: CATWTGNIGELFF. As DNA, the CDR3 is TGTGCCACCTGGACAGGGAACATCGGGGAGCTGTTTTTT.

The genes are TRBV9 and TRBJ1-2, with D unclear. The CDR3 is made up of 15 amino acids. The V gene's germline CDR1 is SGDLS and CDR2 YYNGEE. V was trimmed by 0 bases and J by 3 bases, leaving 12 bases between them. CDR3 sequence reads: CASSVDGEPDYGYTF. CDR3 DNA sequence: TGTGCCAGCAGCGTAGACGGGGAACCAGACTATGGCTACACCTTC.

In this sample, this clonotype turned up a few times. The chain combines TRBV7-3 with TRBJ2-1; TRBD2 matches at 8 bases. V lost 6 bases and J lost 0; bases outside the gene matches: 10. The germline gives CDR1 SGHTA, CDR2 FQGTGA. The CDR3 runs 17 residues. The CDR3 region is CASSPRLAGLSYNEQFF. The CDR3, as DNA: TGTGCCAGCAGTCCCCGGTTAGCGGGGCTCTCCTACAATGAGCAGTTCTTC.

The V call is TRBV29-1, the J call TRBJ2-2, with D possibly TRBD1 on 5 matching bases. V was cut by 7 bases and J by 5 bases, with 14 bases left in between. Germline V gene lookup returns CDR1 SQVTM and CDR2 ANQGSEA. This CDR3 is 13 amino acids long. This CDR3 is CSAGRQNTGELFF. Here the CDR3 DNA reads TGCAGCGCTGGCCGACAGAATACCGGGGAGCTGTTTTTT.

The chain links TRBV15 to TRBJ2-1; 9 positions agree with TRBD2. Looked up from germline, CDR1 is LNHNV and CDR2 is YYDKDF (reference sequence). This CDR3 has 20 amino acids. V lost 0 bases and J lost 3; bases outside the gene matches: 15. CDR3 bases: TGTGCCACCAGCAGAGATCGGCTAGCGGGGAGGTCGATGGGCTACAATGAGCAGTTCTTC. Its translation is CATSRDRLAGRSMGYNEQFF.

This clonotype showed up many times. The genes are TRBV7-2 and TRBJ2-7; the match to TRBD2 covers 11 bases. The CDR3 is made up of 15 amino acids. With V trimmed by 6 bases and J by 2 bases, 6 bases remained unmatched. Germline values: CDR1 SGHTA, CDR2 FQGNSA. CDR3 amino acids: CASSILAGGTYEQYV. The CDR3 bases are TGTGCCAGCAGTATTCTAGCGGGGGGAACCTACGAGCAGTACGTC.

V and J are TRBV4-3 and TRBJ2-1, with a tentative D call TRBD2 (6 bases). The germline gives CDR1 LGHNA, CDR2 YSLEER. V was trimmed by 4 bases and J by 0 bases, leaving 10 bases between them. The CDR3 extends over 15 amino acids. This CDR3 reads CASSPGTPSYNEQFF. The CDR3 bases are TGCGCCAGCAGCCCAGGGACTCCCTCCTACAATGAGCAGTTCTTC.

The sample holds a few counts of this clonotype. This rearrangement joins TRBV7-3 to TRBJ1-6; D is unclear. The CDR3 is 14 residues long. Germline values: CDR1 SGHTA, CDR2 FQGTGA. The V gene lost 1 base and the J gene lost 9 bases, with 10 bases spanning the gap. CDR3 residues: CASSLRAESSPLHF. The CDR3 DNA sequence: TGTGCCAGCAGCTTAAGGGCAGAATCTTCACCCCTCCACTTT.

The chain couples TRBV7-9 to TRBJ2-3; a possible D gene is TRBD1 (6 bases). The CDR3 has 17 residues. Germline-derived CDR1 and CDR2 are SEHNR and FQNEAQ (reference sequence). V was clipped by 2 bases and J by 1 base, with 16 bases between them. The CDR3 sequence: CASSLSQRTERTDTQYF. The CDR3 bases are TGTGCCAGCAGCTTAAGTCAACGGACAGAGCGCACAGATACGCAGTATTTT.

This clonotype was detected ten times or more. The V and J genes are TRBV6-2 or TRBV6-3 and TRBJ2-7; D perhaps matches TRBD1 (7 bases). The length of the CDR3 is 13 residues. CDR1 MNHEY and CDR2 SVGEGT come from the germline V gene. V was shortened by 6 bases and J by 5 bases, with 14 bases between the two germline ends. Here the CDR3 DNA reads TGTGCCAGCAGAAAATCCAGGGGGGACGAGCAGTACGTC. Protein sequence: CASRKSRGDEQYV.